Listed below are T cell receptor beta chains from one sample, sequenced in a study of shared clonotypes between healthy human individuals. Produced via immunoSEQ multiplex PCR; TCRdb's table is partial and in-frame only. The sample carries more than 400,000 clones, around four fifths recorded once. The sequenced sample consisted of PBMCs. These receptors came from a woman aged 40-49 years in good health. Some clones in this sample may be carry-over from other donors' samples. Both conserved end residues are part of each CDR3. The order of the fields is V gene, clone size, J gene, D gene, CDR3 protein, CDR3 DNA. The D gene is left open where the match is weak. Expanded clones get a size class; other rows say once, few or many, or leave the size out.

TRBV28,few,TRBJ1-2,TRBD1,CASIRGTGSSGYGYTF,TGTGCCAGCATCAGGGGGACAGGGAGTTCTGGCTATGGCTACACCTTC
TRBV5-1,-,TRBJ2-7,-,CASSLVPQSPGKQYF,TGCGCCAGCAGCTTGGTGCCTCAAAGTCCGGGAAAGCAGTACTTC
TRBV9,once,TRBJ2-3,TRBD2,CASSPYGSSGPFTDTQYF,TGTGCCAGCAGCCCATACGGCTCTAGCGGCCCTTTCACAGATACGCAGTATTTT
TRBV11-2,few,TRBJ2-7,-,CASSPTLYEQYF,TGTGCCAGCAGCCCCACCCTCTACGAGCAGTACTTC
TRBV6-1,once,TRBJ2-7,-,CASSEYTTSEQYF,TGTGCCAGCAGTGAGTACACCACCTCCGAGCAGTACTTC
TRBV30,-,TRBJ2-2,-,CAWTLRWGRGAGELFF,TGTGCCTGGACCCTACGTTGGGGGAGAGGGGCCGGGGAGCTGTTTTTT
TRBV2,-,TRBJ1-3,-,CASTFISGNTIYF,TGTGCCAGCACTTTCATCTCTGGAAACACCATATATTTT
TRBV28,few,TRBJ1-1,TRBD1,CASQRTGITEAFF,TGTGCCAGCCAGAGGACAGGGATCACTGAAGCTTTCTTT
TRBV21-1,-,TRBJ2-7,-,CASSKEADRRYEQYF,TGTGCCAGCAGCAAAGAGGCGGACAGAAGATACGAGCAGTACTTC
TRBV27,-,TRBJ1-6,-,CATTSSYNSPLHF,TGTGCCACCACCAGCTCCTATAATTCACCCCTCCACTTT
TRBV27,-,TRBJ2-3,TRBD1,CASSRDRVTDTQYF,TGTGCCAGCAGTAGGGACAGGGTCACAGATACGCAGTATTTT
TRBV28,-,TRBJ2-1,-,CASTPPGPTYNEQFF,TGTGCCAGCACCCCACCAGGCCCCACCTACAATGAGCAGTTCTTC
TRBV29-1,-,TRBJ1-1,TRBD1,CSAGQGWGMNTEAFF,TGCAGCGCCGGACAGGGATGGGGAATGAACACTGAAGCTTTCTTT
TRBV29-1,-,TRBJ2-2,TRBD1,CSAQTGGRNTGELFF,TGCAGCGCTCAAACAGGGGGCCGGAACACCGGGGAGCTGTTTTTT
TRBV15,-,TRBJ2-3,TRBD2,CATSSNAGEVDTQYF,TGTGCCACCAGCTCGAATGCGGGAGAGGTAGATACGCAGTATTTT
TRBV5-4,-,TRBJ1-4,-,CASSSGATNEKLFF,TGTGCCAGCAGCTCAGGTGCAACTAATGAAAAACTGTTTTTT
TRBV4-3,-,TRBJ2-7,-,CASSQDSAASSYEQYF,TGCGCCAGCAGCCAAGATTCCGCGGCCAGCTCCTACGAGCAGTACTTC
TRBV19,-,TRBJ1-2,-,CASRFRDLGYTF,TGTGCCAGTAGATTCCGGGACCTTGGCTACACCTTC
TRBV7-3,-,TRBJ2-2,TRBD2,CASRRTSGNTGELFF,TGTGCCAGCAGGCGGACTAGCGGAAACACCGGGGAGCTGTTTTTT
TRBV7-9,-,TRBJ2-7,TRBD2,CASSSTSGRRAYYEQYF,TGTGCCAGCAGCTCGACTAGCGGGAGGAGGGCTTACTACGAGCAGTACTTC
TRBV18,-,TRBJ1-2,TRBD1,CASRKGQSNYGYTF,TGTGCCAGCCGTAAGGGACAGTCTAACTATGGCTACACCTTC
TRBV5-1,-,TRBJ2-7,TRBD2,CASRASGLAGEGQYF,TGCGCCAGCAGGGCCAGTGGACTAGCGGGAGAAGGGCAGTACTTC
TRBV9,-,TRBJ2-3,-,CASSPQGDLGPDTQYF,TGTGCCAGCAGCCCCCAAGGGGACCTTGGCCCAGATACGCAGTATTTT
TRBV19,-,TRBJ2-5,TRBD2,CASSISSGIQETQYF,TGTGCCAGTAGTATATCTAGCGGGATCCAAGAGACCCAGTACTTC
TRBV5-1,-,TRBJ2-3,TRBD2,CASSQAGTRVSDTQYF,TGCGCCAGCAGTCAAGCCGGGACTAGGGTGTCAGATACGCAGTATTTT
TRBV9,-,TRBJ2-5,-,CASSVASAYQETQYF,TGTGCCAGCAGCGTAGCTTCAGCGTACCAAGAGACCCAGTACTTC
TRBV28,-,TRBJ1-2,-,CASSLLVGAGLGYTF,TGTGCCAGCAGTTTGTTAGTAGGGGCCGGGTTGGGCTACACCTTC
TRBV6-4,-,TRBJ2-2,TRBD2,CASSSLAGAGELFF,TGTGCCAGCAGTTCCCTAGCGGGGGCCGGGGAGCTGTTTTTT
TRBV5-1,few,TRBJ1-2,TRBD1,CASSRSGDRTYGYTF,TGCGCCAGCAGCCGGTCGGGGGACAGGACCTATGGCTACACCTTC
TRBV7-2,-,TRBJ2-5,-,CASSLVVGTSETQYF,TGTGCCAGCAGCTTAGTGGTCGGGACGTCAGAGACCCAGTACTTC
TRBV2,-,TRBJ2-7,TRBD1,CASRDSFYEQYF,TGTGCCAGTAGGGACAGCTTCTACGAGCAGTACTTC
TRBV7-9,-,TRBJ2-1,TRBD2,CASSWTAGARNEQFF,TGTGCCAGCAGCTGGACTGCGGGAGCTCGGAATGAGCAGTTCTTC
TRBV5-6,-,TRBJ2-1,TRBD2,CASSSIAGSSYNEQFF,TGTGCCAGCAGCAGTATAGCGGGAAGCTCCTACAATGAGCAGTTCTTC
TRBV6-5,many,TRBJ1-4,-,CASRRDTGLEEKLFF,TGTGCCAGCAGACGGGATACAGGGTTGGAAGAAAAACTGTTTTTT
TRBV28,-,TRBJ2-5,TRBD2,CASSLNGGGEETQYF,TGTGCCAGCAGTTTAAATGGGGGGGGTGAAGAGACCCAGTACTTC
TRBV10-1,-,TRBJ2-2,-,CASSDAGLSTGELFF,TGCGCCAGCAGTGACGCAGGGTTGTCGACCGGGGAGCTGTTTTTT
TRBV7-9,few,TRBJ2-2,-,CASSVGPGDTGELFF,TGTGCCAGCAGCGTGGGGCCAGGAGACACCGGGGAGCTGTTTTTT
TRBV7-9,-,TRBJ1-2,TRBD1,CASSLQGATEGYTF,TGTGCCAGCAGCTTACAGGGGGCCACGGAGGGCTACACCTTC
TRBV28,-,TRBJ2-7,-,CASTPGQVPIREQYF,TGTGCCAGCACCCCTGGGCAGGTCCCTATTCGCGAGCAGTACTTC
TRBV15,-,TRBJ2-5,TRBD2,CATSRDTGGGETQYF,TGTGCCACCAGCAGAGATACGGGAGGAGGGGAGACCCAGTACTTC
TRBV5-4,-,TRBJ2-3,-,CASSWTRESTDTQYF,TGTGCCAGCAGCTGGACTCGTGAAAGCACAGATACGCAGTATTTT
TRBV15,-,TRBJ2-1,-,CATSRELVFGTGYNEQFF,TGTGCCACCAGCAGAGAACTGGTTTTCGGGACTGGCTACAATGAGCAGTTCTTC
TRBV28,-,TRBJ1-4,-,CASSSPVGGNEKLFF,TGTGCCAGCAGTTCCCCGGTTGGGGGCAATGAAAAACTGTTTTTT
TRBV30,-,TRBJ2-5,TRBD2,CAWGTSGGSQYF,TGTGCCTGGGGGACTAGCGGAGGGTCCCAGTACTTC
TRBV6-1,many,TRBJ2-5,-,CASGRQLGETQYF,TGTGCCAGCGGAAGACAGCTGGGGGAGACCCAGTACTTC
TRBV27,-,TRBJ2-1,-,CASSWDKVMNEQFF,TGTGCCAGCAGTTGGGATAAGGTCATGAATGAGCAGTTCTTC